This T cell receptor (beta chain) is drawn from a study of blood T cell repertoires in COVID-19. Study details: Donors in the United States, Italy and Spain gave samples during acute or convalescent COVID-19. PBMCs, B-cell-depleted T cells, or T cells provided the cDNA or gDNA that made up the material.

In the original analysis: Reference gene primer amplification yielded estimated nucleated cell counts. Profiled with immunoSEQ multiplex PCR; TCRdb holds only in-frame clones, not every one. The V and J calls and clone size were taken over from that table, and D and trimming were inferred from the DNA. The sample holds fewer than 250,000 clones; over 80% are singletons and the top ten take around 5.5%. There are 13 residues in the CDR3. CDR1 is MNHEY and CDR2 is SVGAGI in the germline V gene. With V trimmed by 5 bases and J by 2 bases, 3 bases remained unmatched. Sequencing was performed on peripheral blood. This chain connects TRBV6-5 to TRBJ2-7; TRBD2 matches at 7 bases. This clonotype was sampled from a human donor in a cohort sampled during active COVID-19. The DNA of the CDR3 is TGTGCCAGCAGTCTAGCGGAAACCTACGAGCAGTACTTC. This translates into CASSLAETYEQYF.